This entry lists 20 T cell receptor beta chains sequenced from one sample in a study of vaccination effects on CD4 cells after COVID-19. These receptors' targets are unknown. Sequenced by immunoSEQ multiplex PCR; TCRdb stores in-frame clones only, minus some. The table records tens of thousands of clones, 74% of them present only once. Expansion with viral peptide pools was applied to antigen-specific CD4+ T cells by the ViraFEST assay prior to sequencing. Scientists isolated CD4+ T cells after an approximately 10-day culture period ended. Two doses of either BNT162b2 or mRNA-1273 were given to each participant. The sample in question was CD4+ T cells from PBMCs cultured with HCoV-OC43 spike peptides, obtained after COVID-19 vaccination. Subset here: HCoV-OC43 spike overlapping peptide pool stimulation. The receptors stem from a human donor who received a COVID-19 vaccine.

This clone showed up just once. The chain recombines TRBV7-9 with TRBJ1-1; the D is unclear. Deletions cut 1 base from V and 10 bases from J, with 10 bases between. The germline CDR1 and CDR2 sequences are SEHNR and FQNEAQ (reference sequence). There are 12 residues in the CDR3. The CDR3 sequence is CASSLGLVGAFF. CDR3 nucleotide sequence: TGTGCCAGCAGCTTAGGTCTTGTCGGAGCTTTCTTT.

The V and J genes are TRBV5-6 and TRBJ2-5; TRBD2 matches at 9 bases. This CDR3 spans 14 amino acids. With 4 bases clipped from V and 3 bases from J, the junction kept 4 bases outside the gene matches. Germline V gene data show CDR1 as SGHDT and CDR2 as YYEEEE. Written as DNA, the CDR3 is TGTGCCAGCAGCCCCGGGACTAGCAAAGAGACCCAGTACTTC. Amino acids: CASSPGTSKETQYF.

The rearrangement links TRBV21-1 to TRBJ1-2; the D call in the table, TRBD1, was not verified against the DNA. TRBV21-1 is given as a pseudogene. The length of the CDR3 is 15 residues. CDR3 residues: CASAKQRGSYYGYTF. In DNA, the CDR3 is TGTGCCAGCGCTAAACAAAGGGGCAGCTACTATGGCTACACCTTC.

The J gene is TRBJ2-3, the V gene TRBV2, with 10 bases fitting TRBD1. The CDR3 has 16 amino acids. V lost 4 bases and J lost 3; bases outside the gene matches: 7. CDR1 is SNHLY and CDR2 is FYNNEI in the germline V gene. CDR3 region: CASSGRQGAGTDTQYF. The CDR3 nucleotides are TGTGCCAGCAGTGGTAGACAGGGGGCCGGGACAGATACGCAGTATTTT.

V is TRBV5-1 and J is TRBJ2-1, with 7 bases lining up with TRBD2. V lost 0 bases, J lost 6 bases, and 6 bases stayed unmatched. This CDR3 has 15 residues. Germline CDR1 reads SGHRS; CDR2 reads YFSETQ. Here the CDR3 reads CASSLDLGGVNEQFF. CDR3 sequence (DNA): TGCGCCAGCAGCTTGGATCTGGGGGGGGTCAATGAGCAGTTCTTC.

CDR3 sequence (DNA): TGTGCCAGCAGCCCCTTAGAAGCCGGGACAGTGCTCTACGAGCAGTACTTC. It yields the protein CASSPLEAGTVLYEQYF. This sequence joins TRBV16 and TRBJ2-7; 7 bases fit TRBD1. CDR3 length: 17 residues. With 4 bases clipped from V and 3 bases from J, the junction kept 15 bases outside the gene matches. Germline assignment: CDR1 KGHSY and CDR2 FQNENV.

The chain carries TRBV5-1 and TRBJ2-1; 7 bases map to TRBD2. CDR3 length equals 17 residues. Germline V gene sequence: CDR1 SGHRS, CDR2 YFSETQ. The junction had 14 bases not matched to a gene; V was cut back by 4 bases and J by 4 bases. The CDR3 is CASSPRIGGGLYNEQFF. CDR3 nucleotides: TGCGCCAGCAGCCCGAGGATTGGCGGGGGACTTTACAATGAGCAGTTCTTC.

The genes are TRBV10-3 and TRBJ2-1, with D possibly TRBD1 on 6 matching bases. Trimming pared 3 bases from V and 6 bases from J, leaving 15 bases between. This CDR3 is built from 15 residues. Germline-derived CDR1 and CDR2 are ENHRY and SYGVKD. CDR3 in amino acids: CAISDRDTGSNEQFF. Here the CDR3 DNA reads TGTGCCATCAGTGATCGGGACACCGGATCCAATGAGCAGTTCTTC.

CDR3: CASSAVRVREPQHF. CDR3 in DNA: TGTGCCAGCAGTGCCGTGCGGGTTCGGGAGCCCCAGCATTTT. This chain joins TRBV2 and TRBJ1-5; the D is unclear. V lost 4 bases to trimming and J lost 8 bases, with 15 bases between them. CDR3 length equals 14 residues. Per germline, CDR1 SNHLY and CDR2 FYNNEI.

The V and J genes are TRBV4-1 and TRBJ1-3; D might be TRBD1 (5 bases). Germline CDR1 MGHRA, CDR2 YSYEKL. The CDR3 length is 15 residues. With 2 bases removed from V and 4 bases from J, the gap between germline ends came to 12 bases. CDR3 amino acids: CASSQTGLGGNTIYF. CDR3 coding DNA: TGCGCCAGCAGCCAAACAGGTCTGGGCGGAAACACCATATATTTT.

The CDR3: CASSLQEGGYTF. The CDR3 DNA follows: TGCGCCAGCAGCTTGCAGGAGGGTGGCTACACCTTC. J is TRBJ1-2 and V is TRBV5-1; D remains unclear. V dropped 1 base and J dropped 7 bases, with 8 bases sitting between them. The CDR3 covers 12 residues. Germline V gene sequence: CDR1 SGHRS, CDR2 YFSETQ. Full variable domain (missing parts from reference TRBV5-1 and TRBJ1-2): KAGVTQTPRYLIKTRGQQVTLSCSPISGHRSVSWYQQTPGQGLQFLFEYFSETQRNKGNFPGRFSGRQFSNSRSEMNVSTLELGDSALYLCASSLQEGGYTFGSGTRLTVV.

V usage is TRBV6-1 and J usage is TRBJ1-1; TRBD1 is a possible D gene (6 bases). Germline-derived CDR1 and CDR2 are MNHNS and SASEGT. The CDR3 totals 15 residues. Trimming shortened V by 3 bases and J by 1 base, and 12 bases separated the two germline ends. The CDR3 here is CASSEGTLPNTEAFF. As DNA, the CDR3 is TGTGCCAGCAGTGAGGGGACACTACCGAACACTGAAGCTTTCTTT.

In its sample, this clone was seen once. The chain joins TRBV19 to TRBJ2-7; a weak D match, TRBD1 (6 bases). The CDR3 sequence is 15 residues long. From germline, CDR1 is LNHDA and CDR2 SQIVND (reference sequence). V lost 4 bases and J lost 4, with 17 bases in between. The CDR3 coding sequence is TGTGCCAGTAGTACGCCGGCAGGGGTTGCTTACGAGCAGTACTTC. Encoded protein: CASSTPAGVAYEQYF.

V gene TRBV9 combines with J gene TRBJ2-1, with 10 bases identical to TRBD2. J gave up 5 bases and V 4 bases, and 6 bases lay outside the gene matches. Germline assignment: CDR1 SGDLS and CDR2 YYNGEE. The CDR3 length is 15 residues. The CDR3 reads CASSQLAGYDNEQFF. The CDR3 DNA reads as TGTGCCAGCAGCCAACTAGCGGGATACGACAATGAGCAGTTCTTC. Based on the CDR3 plus reference TRBV9 and TRBJ2-1, the full variable domain is DSGVTQTPKHLITATGQRVTLRCSPRSGDLSVYWYQQSLDQGLQFLIQYYNGEERAKGNILERFSAQQFPDLHSELNLSSLELGDSALYFCASSQLAGYDNEQFFGPGTRLTVL.

This clone is a singleton in its sample. This chain connects TRBV2 to TRBJ1-4, with no clear D. CDR1 SNHLY and CDR2 FYNNEI come from the germline V gene. This CDR3 has 14 amino acids. V was shortened by 6 bases and J by 0 bases, with 8 bases between the two germline ends. The DNA for the CDR3 is TGTGCCAGCAGCAGAGGATCAACTAATGAAAAACTGTTTTTT. This translates into CASSRGSTNEKLFF.

The J gene is TRBJ1-4, the V gene TRBV27; 9 bases fit TRBD1. V shed 10 bases, J shed 8 bases, and the junction held 2 bases outside the gene matches. CDR3 size: 11 residues. In germline, CDR1 is MNHEY, CDR2 SMNVEV (reference sequence). The CDR3 reads CATGTGEKLFF. CDR3 in DNA: TGTGCCACCGGGACAGGGGAAAAACTGTTTTTT.

The chain couples TRBV5-1 to TRBJ2-1; 14 bases are shared with TRBD2. The CDR3 is made up of 16 amino acids. After removal of 4 bases from V and 7 bases from J, the junction contained 7 bases not matched to a gene. The V gene's germline CDR1 is SGHRS and CDR2 YFSETQ. For the CDR3, the DNA is TGCGCCAGCAGCCCCCGACTAGCGGGAGGGCCGAATGAGCAGTTCTTC. Translation: CASSPRLAGGPNEQFF.

The chain is built from TRBV27 and TRBJ2-1, with 15 bases aligning to TRBD2. The CDR3 extends over 20 amino acids. Germline V gene data show CDR1 as MNHEY and CDR2 as SMNVEV (reference sequence). The V segment lost 8 bases and the J segment 7 bases; nucleotides outside the gene matches: 21. CDR3 nucleotides: TGTGCCAGCCATTCAGAGCCGGGACTAGCGGGAGGAGGAACAGGTAATGAGCAGTTCTTC. Translated: CASHSEPGLAGGGTGNEQFF.

The V call is TRBV5-6, the J call TRBJ2-3; D is uncertain. Trimming shortened V by 4 bases and J by 6 bases, and 15 bases separated the two germline ends. Germline-derived CDR1 and CDR2 are SGHDT and YYEEEE. The CDR3 extends over 14 amino acids. This CDR3 is CASSGPKVADTQYF. The CDR3 bases are TGTGCCAGCAGCGGGCCCAAAGTCGCTGATACGCAGTATTTT.

This sequence joins TRBV7-8 and TRBJ1-2; D is unclear. The germline V gene has CDR1 SGHVS and CDR2 FQNEAQ. Deletions cut 5 bases from V and 4 bases from J, with 17 bases between. The length of the CDR3 is 15 residues. CDR3: CASSPLSGTGYGYTF. The CDR3 DNA follows: TGTGCCAGCAGCCCCCTGAGTGGCACGGGCTATGGCTACACCTTC.